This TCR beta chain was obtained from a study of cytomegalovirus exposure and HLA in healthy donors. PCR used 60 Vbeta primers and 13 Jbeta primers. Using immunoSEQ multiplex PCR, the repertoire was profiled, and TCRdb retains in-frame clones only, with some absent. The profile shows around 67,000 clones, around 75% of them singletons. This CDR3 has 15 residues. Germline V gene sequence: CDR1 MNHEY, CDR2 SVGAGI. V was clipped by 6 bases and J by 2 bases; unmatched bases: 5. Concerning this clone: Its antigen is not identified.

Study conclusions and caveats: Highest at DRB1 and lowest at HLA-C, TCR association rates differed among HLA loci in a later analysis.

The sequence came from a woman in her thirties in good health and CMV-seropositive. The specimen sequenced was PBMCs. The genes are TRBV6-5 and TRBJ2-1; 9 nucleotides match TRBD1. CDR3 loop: CASSRQGGTYNEQFF. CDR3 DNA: TGTGCCAGCAGCCGACAGGGGGGCACCTACAATGAGCAGTTCTTC.